Below, 29 T cell receptor beta chains from the same sample are listed, as sequenced in a study of CD8 T cells in ankylosing spondylitis. TCRdb reanalysed the 5' RACE reads using MiXCR and keeps one entry per CDR3 protein. Among roughly 250,000 distinct CDR3 sequences listed, about 9.1% were seen once. Material: blood, either unsorted or a sorted T cell fraction (not recorded which). The receptors stem from a male donor with ankylosing spondylitis or in good health (not recorded which).

In this sample, this clonotype turned up many times. This chain uses TRBV7-9 with TRBJ1-1, with D perhaps matching TRBD1 (5 bases). This CDR3 has 13 residues. Per germline, CDR1 SEHNR and CDR2 FQNEAQ (reference sequence). V was clipped by 4 bases and J by 1 base, with 7 bases between them. The CDR3 nucleotides read TGTGCCAGCAGCTGGGACCCGAACACTGAAGCTTTCTTT. It is translated as CASSWDPNTEAFF.

This clonotype was counted many times. V is TRBV20-1 and J is TRBJ1-1, with D uncertain. With 3 bases removed from V and 5 bases from J, the gap between germline ends came to 13 bases. The CDR3 sequence is 13 residues long. Germline CDR1 reads DFQATT; CDR2 reads SNEGSKA (reference sequence). CDR3 in DNA: TGCAGTGCTAGTCCGGTGGCGAGAACTGAAGCTTTCTTT. It codes for CSASPVARTEAFF.

This clonotype was seen many times. This chain uses TRBV12-3 or TRBV12-4 with TRBJ2-3; D is ambiguous. The CDR3 spans 13 residues. The V end lost 6 bases, the J end lost 2 bases, and 9 bases lay between the germline ends. The DNA of the CDR3 is TGTGCCAGCAGCGGCAGAAACACAGATACGCAGTATTTT. Encoded protein: CASSGRNTDTQYF.

There are many counts of this clonotype. This chain connects TRBV12-3 or TRBV12-4 to TRBJ1-6, with D perhaps matching TRBD1 (5 bases). Trimming removed 7 bases from V and 7 bases from J, with 26 bases in between. This CDR3 spans 18 amino acids. CDR3 loop: CASKKRDRLMVRNSPLHF. CDR3 in DNA: TGTGCCAGCAAAAAAAGGGACCGGTTAATGGTGAGGAATTCACCCCTCCACTTT.

The sample holds many counts of this clonotype. The J gene is TRBJ2-2, the V gene TRBV6-1; D not certain. Trimming took off 5 bases at V and 0 bases at J, with 13 bases between the two ends. The CDR3 is 16 residues long. Germline CDR1 and CDR2: MNHNS and SASEGT. CDR3 sequence reads: CASSTPDGSNTGELFF. The CDR3 nucleotides read TGTGCCAGCAGTACCCCGGACGGGTCGAACACCGGGGAGCTGTTTTTT.

This clonotype was seen at least ten times. The genes are TRBV12-3 or TRBV12-4 and TRBJ1-4, with a tentative D call TRBD1 (5 bases). V dropped 2 bases and J dropped 6 bases, with 19 bases sitting between them. There are 17 residues in the CDR3. CDR3 in amino acids: CASSLRGRTLNDEKLFF. In DNA, the CDR3 is TGTGCCAGCAGTTTACGGGGCAGGACCTTGAACGATGAAAAACTGTTTTTT.

This clonotype was counted at least ten times. The chain couples TRBV4-2 to TRBJ1-5; TRBD1 matches at 7 bases. Trimming at V came to 2 bases and at J to 3 bases, leaving 4 bases not matched to a gene. The V gene's germline CDR1 is LGHNA and CDR2 YNFKEQ. The CDR3 extends over 15 amino acids. DNA for the CDR3: TGTGCCAGCAGCCAACAGCAGGGGGTCAATCAGCCCCAGCATTTT. Its translation: CASSQQQGVNQPQHF.

This clonotype was observed at least ten times. V gene TRBV20-1 combines with J gene TRBJ1-2; a possible D gene is TRBD1 (5 bases). V lost 4 bases to trimming and J lost 5 bases, with 17 bases between them. The germline CDR1 and CDR2 sequences are DFQATT and SNEGSKA (reference sequence). This CDR3 contains 14 residues. The CDR3 nucleotides are TGCAGTGCTAAGGCAGGGACCCTCCGATATGGCTACACCTTC. This sequence encodes CSAKAGTLRYGYTF.

The chain combines TRBV25-1 with TRBJ2-4, with unresolved D. The germline V gene has CDR1 MGHDK and CDR2 SYGVNS. This CDR3 has 15 amino acids. V lost 1 base and J lost 1, with 8 bases in between. CDR3 protein: CASSESEWAKNIQYF. In DNA, the CDR3 is TGTGCCAGCAGTGAATCTGAGTGGGCCAAAAACATTCAGTACTTC.

This clonotype was picked up many times. V gene TRBV30 combines with J gene TRBJ2-7, with 9 bases fitting TRBD1. The CDR3 spans 14 residues. Germline V gives CDR1 GTSNPN, CDR2 SVGIG (reference sequence). V trimming: 6 bases; J trimming: 8 bases; junction bases outside the gene matches: 14. Here the CDR3 DNA reads TGTGCCTGCAGACCCCGGGACAGGGTAGAAAAGCAGTACTTC. It encodes CACRPRDRVEKQYF.

The V and J genes are TRBV12-3 or TRBV12-4 and TRBJ2-2, with D perhaps matching TRBD1 (6 bases). Trimming took 7 bases from V and 5 from J, leaving 11 bases between them. This CDR3 is 13 amino acids long. CDR3 DNA sequence: TGTGCCAGCACCAGGGACACGACCGGGGAGCTGTTTTTT. It codes for CASTRDTTGELFF.

In this sample, this clonotype turned up many times. V usage is TRBV20-1 and J usage is TRBJ2-4; TRBD2 agrees at 9 bases. This CDR3 region has 14 residues. V shed 2 bases, J shed 7 bases, and the junction held 6 bases outside the gene matches. Germline V gene data show CDR1 as DFQATT and CDR2 as SNEGSKA (reference sequence). CDR3 nucleotides: TGCAGTGCTAGAACAGTAGCGGGAGTGAACATTCAGTACTTC. Translation: CSARTVAGVNIQYF.

J is TRBJ1-2 and V is TRBV7-9, with D maybe TRBD1 (5 bases). The CDR3 runs 13 residues. V lost 1 base to trimming and J lost 4 bases, with 7 bases between them. CDR1 SEHNR and CDR2 FQNEAQ come from the germline V gene (reference sequence). The CDR3 here is CASSLGQRYGYTF. CDR3 bases: TGTGCCAGCAGCTTAGGACAGCGCTATGGCTACACCTTC.

This clonotype was counted many times. The rearrangement uses TRBV12-3 or TRBV12-4 and TRBJ1-4, with a weak D call TRBD1 (5 bases). This CDR3 is built from 14 residues. The V end lost 6 bases, the J end lost 5 bases, and 13 bases lay between the germline ends. DNA of the CDR3: TGTGCCAGCAGCCCTCAGGGAGGGAATGAAAAACTGTTTTTT. Its protein product is CASSPQGGNEKLFF.

Note on this clonotype: A much larger clone differs by one base, so this may be a read error. In DNA form, the CDR3 reads TGTGCCAGTTGTCACACAGGGGAGGTTGAGCAGTTCTTC. Its translation: CASCHTGEVEQFF. The J gene is TRBJ2-1, the V gene TRBV19, with a weak D call TRBD1 (7 bases). Trimming left V 8 bases short and J 9 bases short, with 17 bases between. The CDR3 is made up of 13 amino acids. CDR1 is LNHDA and CDR2 is SQIVND in the germline V gene (reference sequence).

There are many counts of this clonotype. The chain employs TRBV11-2 and TRBJ2-3; TRBD2 matches 8 bases. The CDR3 runs to 14 residues. J lost 4 bases, V lost 5 bases, and 5 bases had no gene match. Germline CDR1 and CDR2: SGHAT and FQNNGV. CDR3 DNA sequence: TGTGCCAGCAGCCCAGGACTAGCTGCAGATACGCAGTATTTT. Translation gives CASSPGLAADTQYF.

This clonotype was seen ten or more times. V and J are TRBV20-1 and TRBJ2-1; possible D gene TRBD1, 5 bases. Germline-derived CDR1 and CDR2 are DFQATT and SNEGSKA (reference sequence). There are 13 residues in the CDR3. V shed 1 base and J shed 6 bases, with 10 bases lying between them. In DNA form, the CDR3 reads TGCAGTGCTAGAGTGTTTGGGGCCAATGAGCAGTTCTTC. Residues: CSARVFGANEQFF.

This clonotype occurred many times. The rearrangement joins TRBV7-9 to TRBJ1-2; no reliable D call. This CDR3 spans 12 amino acids. Germline V gene sequence: CDR1 SEHNR, CDR2 FQNEAQ (reference sequence). The germline V and J ends were trimmed by 4 bases and 7 bases, with 10 bases remaining between them. The CDR3 loop is CASSSVSGGYTF. Here the CDR3 DNA reads TGTGCCAGCAGCTCCGTGTCGGGTGGCTACACCTTC.

This clonotype was counted ten times or more. The rearrangement joins TRBV7-9 to TRBJ1-3, with 7 bases lining up with TRBD1. The J segment lost 6 bases and the V segment lost 5 bases, leaving 7 bases of the junction unmatched. The CDR3 consists of 14 residues. From germline, CDR1 is SEHNR and CDR2 FQNEAQ (reference sequence). The DNA for the CDR3 is TGTGCCAGCAGCCCCGACAGGGAGATAAACACCATATATTTT. It specifies CASSPDREINTIYF.

This clonotype was seen ten or more times. V gene TRBV12-3 or TRBV12-4 combines with J gene TRBJ1-5; D uncertain. This CDR3 region has 10 residues. V was cut by 10 bases and J by 4 bases, with 5 bases left in between. CDR3 protein: CAIKNQPQHF. CDR3 in DNA: TGTGCCATAAAAAATCAGCCCCAGCATTTT.

This clonotype was recorded at least ten times. The rearrangement joins TRBV20-1 to TRBJ2-3; 7 bases match TRBD2. Germline values: CDR1 DFQATT, CDR2 SNEGSKA (reference sequence). V lost 5 bases, J lost 4 bases, and 9 bases stayed unmatched. The CDR3 contains 14 residues. CDR3 sequence: CSAGGAGWADTQYF. The CDR3 region has the DNA TGCAGTGCTGGCGGAGCGGGGTGGGCAGATACGCAGTATTTT.

This clonotype was seen many times. The chain carries TRBV5-1 and TRBJ2-7; the match to TRBD2 covers 13 bases. There are 13 residues in the CDR3. The V and J ends lost 4 bases and 7 bases, in that order; junction bases with no gene match: 2. The germline V gene encodes CDR1 SGHRS and CDR2 YFSETQ. The CDR3 coding sequence is TGCGCCAGCAGCGGGGGACTAGCGGGGGAGCAGTACTTC. Translating it yields CASSGGLAGEQYF.

This clonotype was seen ten or more times. CDR3 nucleotides: TGCGCCAGCAGCTTGGCCGGTGGTCTAGCCAAAAACATTCAGTACTTC. This codes for CASSLAGGLAKNIQYF. The chain couples TRBV5-1 to TRBJ2-4, with D unclear. Looked up from germline, CDR1 is SGHRS and CDR2 is YFSETQ. CDR3 length: 16 amino acids. V lost 0 bases and J 0 bases, leaving 10 bases between the germline ends.

This clonotype was seen at least ten times. V and J are TRBV6-1 and TRBJ1-2; 11 nucleotides align to TRBD1. CDR3 length equals 17 residues. Germline lookup yields CDR1 MNHNS and CDR2 SASEGT. Unmatched junction bases numbered 8, after V lost 5 bases and J lost 0 bases. CDR3 sequence reads: CASSPDRGPRANYGYTF. CDR3 coding DNA: TGTGCCAGCAGTCCGGACAGGGGGCCCCGAGCTAACTATGGCTACACCTTC.

The chain combines TRBV18 with TRBJ2-7; 9 positions match TRBD2. The CDR3 sequence is 17 residues long. V shed 1 base and J 2 bases; nucleotides not matched to a gene: 9. Germline V gene lookup returns CDR1 KGHSH and CDR2 LQKENI. The CDR3 here is CASSPRAVAGEAYEQYF. For the CDR3, the DNA is TGTGCCAGCTCACCACGGGCCGTAGCGGGAGAAGCCTACGAGCAGTACTTC. The full variable domain, rest sourced from reference TRBV18 and TRBJ2-7, is NAGVMQNPRHLVRRRGQEARLRCSPMKGHSHVYWYRQLPEEGLKFMVYLQKENIIDESGMPKERFSAEFPKEGPSILRIQQVVRGDSAAYFCASSPRAVAGEAYEQYFGPGTRLTVT.

This clonotype was observed at least ten times. V usage is TRBV5-1 and J usage is TRBJ2-1; weak D call: TRBD1 (5 bases). CDR3 length: 13 residues. Trimming shortened V by 4 bases and J by 7 bases, and 12 bases separated the two germline ends. Per germline, CDR1 SGHRS and CDR2 YFSETQ. Here the CDR3 reads CASSKDTHNEQFF. The CDR3 DNA reads as TGCGCCAGCAGCAAGGACACCCATAATGAGCAGTTCTTC.

This clonotype was recorded many times. The chain has TRBV12-3 or TRBV12-4 and TRBJ2-3; the D is unclear. This CDR3 spans 13 amino acids. Trimming took off 3 bases at V and 6 bases at J, with 10 bases between the two ends. CDR3 coding DNA: TGTGCCAGCAGTTTCCAACGGATGGATACGCAGTATTTT. Translating gives CASSFQRMDTQYF.

The chain uses TRBV6-1 and TRBJ1-4; D unresolved. Deletions cut 6 bases from V and 4 bases from J, with 12 bases between. Germline loops: CDR1 MNHNS, CDR2 SASEGT. The CDR3 has 14 amino acids. The CDR3 sequence is CASRSGFGNEKLFF. The CDR3 bases are TGTGCCAGCAGGAGTGGGTTTGGTAATGAAAAACTGTTTTTT.

This clonotype was seen at least ten times. The chain employs TRBV4-2 and TRBJ2-5; no firm D call. The V gene lost 4 bases and the J gene lost 1 base, with 10 bases spanning the gap. Germline CDR1 LGHNA, CDR2 YNFKEQ. This CDR3 contains 14 residues. CDR3 sequence reads: CASSLRLLQETQYF. The CDR3 coding sequence is TGTGCCAGCAGCCTTAGACTCCTCCAAGAGACCCAGTACTTC.